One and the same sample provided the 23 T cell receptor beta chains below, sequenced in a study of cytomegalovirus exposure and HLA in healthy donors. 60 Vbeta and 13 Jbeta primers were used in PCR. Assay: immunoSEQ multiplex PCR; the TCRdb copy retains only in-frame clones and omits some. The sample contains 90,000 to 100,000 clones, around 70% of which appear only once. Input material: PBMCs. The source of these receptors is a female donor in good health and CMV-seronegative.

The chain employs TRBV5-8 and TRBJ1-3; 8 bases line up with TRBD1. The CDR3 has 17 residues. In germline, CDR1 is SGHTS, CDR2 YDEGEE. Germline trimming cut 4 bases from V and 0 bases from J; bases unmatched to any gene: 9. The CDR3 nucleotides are TGTGCCAGCAGCCCCAGGGGGACAGGAAGCTCTGGAAACACCATATATTTT. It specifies CASSPRGTGSSGNTIYF.

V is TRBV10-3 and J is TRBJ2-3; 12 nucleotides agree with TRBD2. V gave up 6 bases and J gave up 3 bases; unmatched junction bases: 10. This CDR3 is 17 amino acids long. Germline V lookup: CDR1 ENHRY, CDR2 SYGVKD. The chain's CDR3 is CAIRHPLLAGGTDTQYF. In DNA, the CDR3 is TGTGCCATCAGACACCCTCTACTAGCGGGGGGAACAGATACGCAGTATTTT.

CDR3 in amino acids: CASSIVGGPQPQHF. The CDR3 region has the DNA TGTGCCAGTAGTATAGTCGGGGGGCCTCAGCCCCAGCATTTT. The chain recombines TRBV19 with TRBJ1-5; maybe TRBD1 (6 bases). Trimming took 1 base from V and 6 from J, leaving 10 bases between them. CDR1 and CDR2 from the germline V gene are LNHDA and SQIVND (reference sequence). The length of the CDR3 is 14 residues.

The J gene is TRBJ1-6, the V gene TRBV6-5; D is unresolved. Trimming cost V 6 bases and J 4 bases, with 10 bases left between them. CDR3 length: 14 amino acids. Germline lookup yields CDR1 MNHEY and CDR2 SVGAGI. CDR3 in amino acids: CASRNGVYNSPLHF. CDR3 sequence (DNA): TGTGCCAGCAGGAACGGGGTTTATAATTCACCCCTCCACTTT.

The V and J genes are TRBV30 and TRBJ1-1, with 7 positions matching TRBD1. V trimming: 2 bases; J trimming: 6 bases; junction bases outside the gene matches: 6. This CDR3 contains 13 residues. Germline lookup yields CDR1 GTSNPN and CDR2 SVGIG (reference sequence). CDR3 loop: CAWSLRGLSEAFF. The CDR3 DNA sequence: TGTGCCTGGAGTTTGAGGGGGCTTTCTGAAGCTTTCTTT.

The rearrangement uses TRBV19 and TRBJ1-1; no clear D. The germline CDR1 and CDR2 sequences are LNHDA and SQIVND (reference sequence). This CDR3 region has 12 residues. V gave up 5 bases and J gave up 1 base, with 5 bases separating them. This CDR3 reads CASSRQNTEAFF. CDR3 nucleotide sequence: TGTGCCAGTAGTCGACAGAACACTGAAGCTTTCTTT.

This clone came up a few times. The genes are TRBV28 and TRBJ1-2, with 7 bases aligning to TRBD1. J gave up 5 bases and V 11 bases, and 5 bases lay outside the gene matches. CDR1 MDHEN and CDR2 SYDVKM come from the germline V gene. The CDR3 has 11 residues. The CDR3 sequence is CASEGAYGYTF. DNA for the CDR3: TGTGCCTCGGAGGGGGCGTATGGCTACACCTTC.

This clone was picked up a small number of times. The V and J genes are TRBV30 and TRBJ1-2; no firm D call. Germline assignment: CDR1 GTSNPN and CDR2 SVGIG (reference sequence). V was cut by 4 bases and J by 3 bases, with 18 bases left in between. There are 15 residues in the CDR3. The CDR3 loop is CAWTRPFRSDYGYTF. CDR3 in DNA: TGTGCCTGGACCCGCCCATTCCGGTCGGACTATGGCTACACCTTC.

The CDR3 region has the DNA TGCAGCGCCTCTGGGACAGCCTACGAGCAGTACTTC. This codes for CSASGTAYEQYF. The gene calls are TRBV29-1 and TRBJ2-7; 7 nucleotides match TRBD1. Germline-derived CDR1 and CDR2 are SQVTM and ANQGSEA. The junction had 5 bases not matched to a gene; V was cut back by 7 bases and J by 2 bases. The CDR3 loop spans 12 amino acids.

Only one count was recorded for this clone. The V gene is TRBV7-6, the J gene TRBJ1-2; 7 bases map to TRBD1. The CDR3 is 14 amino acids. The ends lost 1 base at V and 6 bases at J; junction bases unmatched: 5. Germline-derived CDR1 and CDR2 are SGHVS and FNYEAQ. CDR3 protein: CASSLEGASDGYTF. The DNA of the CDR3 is TGTGCCAGCAGCTTAGAGGGGGCATCGGATGGCTACACCTTC.

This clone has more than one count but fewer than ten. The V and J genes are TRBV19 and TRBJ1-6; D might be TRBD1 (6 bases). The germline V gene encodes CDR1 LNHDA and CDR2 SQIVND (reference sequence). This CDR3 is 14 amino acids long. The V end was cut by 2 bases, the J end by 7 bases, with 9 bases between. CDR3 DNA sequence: TGTGCCAGTAGTATATGGACAGACAATTCACCCCTCCACTTT. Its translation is CASSIWTDNSPLHF.

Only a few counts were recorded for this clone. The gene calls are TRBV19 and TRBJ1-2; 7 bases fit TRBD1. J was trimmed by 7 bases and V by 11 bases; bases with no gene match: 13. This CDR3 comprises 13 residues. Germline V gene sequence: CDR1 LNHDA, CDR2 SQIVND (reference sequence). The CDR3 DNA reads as TGTGCCTCGGAGGGGGCCCGGGTAGGTGGCTACACCTTC. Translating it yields CASEGARVGGYTF.

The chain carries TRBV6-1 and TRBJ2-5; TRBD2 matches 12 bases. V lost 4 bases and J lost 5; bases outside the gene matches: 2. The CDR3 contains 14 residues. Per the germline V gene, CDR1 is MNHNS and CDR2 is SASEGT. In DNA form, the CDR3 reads TGTGCCAGCAGTGGGACTAGCGGGGTGGAGACCCAGTACTTC. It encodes CASSGTSGVETQYF.

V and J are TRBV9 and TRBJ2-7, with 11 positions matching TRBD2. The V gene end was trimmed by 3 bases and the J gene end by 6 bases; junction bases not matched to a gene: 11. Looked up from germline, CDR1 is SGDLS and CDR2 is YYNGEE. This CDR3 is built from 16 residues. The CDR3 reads CASSEAGTSGPGEQYF. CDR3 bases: TGTGCCAGCAGCGAAGCCGGGACTAGCGGCCCCGGCGAGCAGTACTTC.

The CDR3 DNA reads TGTGCCAGCAGCCCTACGACTAGCGGGATCGGGGAGACCCAGTACTTC. Its protein is CASSPTTSGIGETQYF. The J gene is TRBJ2-5, the V gene TRBV11-2, with 11 nucleotides matching TRBD2. V was pared by 5 bases and J by 5 bases, with 10 bases of the junction left unmatched. The CDR3 runs 16 residues. Germline values: CDR1 SGHAT, CDR2 FQNNGV.

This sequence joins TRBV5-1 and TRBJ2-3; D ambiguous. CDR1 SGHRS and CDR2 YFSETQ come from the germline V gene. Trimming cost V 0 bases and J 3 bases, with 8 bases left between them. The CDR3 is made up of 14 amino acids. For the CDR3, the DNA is TGCGCCAGCAGCTTGGGTCGTAGAACAGATACGCAGTATTTT. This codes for CASSLGRRTDTQYF.

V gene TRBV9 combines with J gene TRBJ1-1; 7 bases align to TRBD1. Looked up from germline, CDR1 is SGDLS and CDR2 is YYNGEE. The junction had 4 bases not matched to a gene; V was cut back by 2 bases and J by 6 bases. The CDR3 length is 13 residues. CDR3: CASSVGTVAEAFF. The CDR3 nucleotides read TGTGCCAGCAGCGTCGGGACAGTAGCTGAAGCTTTCTTT.

The DNA for the CDR3 is TGTGCCAGCAGCTTGACAGGTCTAAACTATGGCTACACCTTC. Protein sequence: CASSLTGLNYGYTF. This rearrangement joins TRBV5-4 to TRBJ1-2; a possible D gene is TRBD1 (5 bases). V lost 1 base and J 2 bases, leaving 9 bases between the germline ends. In germline, CDR1 is SGHNT, CDR2 YYREEE (reference sequence). The CDR3 consists of 14 residues.

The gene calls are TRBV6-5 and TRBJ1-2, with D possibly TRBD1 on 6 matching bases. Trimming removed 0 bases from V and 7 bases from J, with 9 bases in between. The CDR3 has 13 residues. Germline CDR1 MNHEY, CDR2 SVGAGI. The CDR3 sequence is CASSYSTGGGYTF. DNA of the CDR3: TGTGCCAGCAGTTACTCGACAGGAGGTGGCTACACCTTC.

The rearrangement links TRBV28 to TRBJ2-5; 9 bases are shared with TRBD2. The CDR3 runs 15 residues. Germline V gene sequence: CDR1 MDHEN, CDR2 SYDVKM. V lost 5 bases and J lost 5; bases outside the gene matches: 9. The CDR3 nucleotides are TGTGCCAGCAGTCCAGGCGCGGGAGGGTCGGAGACCCAGTACTTC. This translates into CASSPGAGGSETQYF. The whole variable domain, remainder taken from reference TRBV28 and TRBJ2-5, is DVKVTQSSRYLVKRTGEKVFLECVQDMDHENMFWYRQDPGLGLRLIYFSYDVKMKEKGDIPEGYSVSREKKERFSLILESASTNQTSMYLCASSPGAGGSETQYFGPGTRLLVL.

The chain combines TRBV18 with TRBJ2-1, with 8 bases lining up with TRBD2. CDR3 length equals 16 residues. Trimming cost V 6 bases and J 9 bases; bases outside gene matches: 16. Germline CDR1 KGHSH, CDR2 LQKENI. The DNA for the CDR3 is TGTGCCAGCTCCCTTGGACTAGCCGGGACTGGGCGTGAGCAGTTCTTC. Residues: CASSLGLAGTGREQFF.

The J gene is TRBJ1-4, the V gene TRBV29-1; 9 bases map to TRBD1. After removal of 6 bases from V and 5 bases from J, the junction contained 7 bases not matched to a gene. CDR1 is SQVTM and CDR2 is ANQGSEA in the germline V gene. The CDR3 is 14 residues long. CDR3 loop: CSVVPGQGNEKLFF. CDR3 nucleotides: TGCAGCGTCGTACCGGGACAGGGAAATGAAAAACTGTTTTTT.

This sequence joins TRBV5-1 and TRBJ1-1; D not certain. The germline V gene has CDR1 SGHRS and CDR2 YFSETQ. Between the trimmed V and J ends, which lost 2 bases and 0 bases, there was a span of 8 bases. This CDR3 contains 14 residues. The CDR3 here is CASSLTTLNTEAFF. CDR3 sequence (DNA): TGCGCCAGCAGCTTAACGACACTGAACACTGAAGCTTTCTTT.